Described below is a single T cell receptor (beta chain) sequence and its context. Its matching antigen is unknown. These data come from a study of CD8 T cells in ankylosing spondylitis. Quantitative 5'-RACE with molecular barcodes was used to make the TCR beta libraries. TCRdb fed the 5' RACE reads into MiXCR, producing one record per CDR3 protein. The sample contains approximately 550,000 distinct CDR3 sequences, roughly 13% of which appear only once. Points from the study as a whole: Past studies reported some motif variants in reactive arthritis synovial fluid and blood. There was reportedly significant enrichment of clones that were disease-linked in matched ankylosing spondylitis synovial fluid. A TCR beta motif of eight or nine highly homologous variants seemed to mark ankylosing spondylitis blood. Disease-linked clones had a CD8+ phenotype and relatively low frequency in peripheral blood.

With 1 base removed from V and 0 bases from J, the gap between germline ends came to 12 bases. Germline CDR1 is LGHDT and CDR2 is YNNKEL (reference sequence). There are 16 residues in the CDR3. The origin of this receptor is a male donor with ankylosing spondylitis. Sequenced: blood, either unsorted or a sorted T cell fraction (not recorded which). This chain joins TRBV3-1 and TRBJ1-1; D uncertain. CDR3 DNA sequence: TGTGCCAGCAGCCAAGGTGAGGGCGGCTTGAACACTGAAGCTTTCTTT. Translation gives CASSQGEGGLNTEAFF.